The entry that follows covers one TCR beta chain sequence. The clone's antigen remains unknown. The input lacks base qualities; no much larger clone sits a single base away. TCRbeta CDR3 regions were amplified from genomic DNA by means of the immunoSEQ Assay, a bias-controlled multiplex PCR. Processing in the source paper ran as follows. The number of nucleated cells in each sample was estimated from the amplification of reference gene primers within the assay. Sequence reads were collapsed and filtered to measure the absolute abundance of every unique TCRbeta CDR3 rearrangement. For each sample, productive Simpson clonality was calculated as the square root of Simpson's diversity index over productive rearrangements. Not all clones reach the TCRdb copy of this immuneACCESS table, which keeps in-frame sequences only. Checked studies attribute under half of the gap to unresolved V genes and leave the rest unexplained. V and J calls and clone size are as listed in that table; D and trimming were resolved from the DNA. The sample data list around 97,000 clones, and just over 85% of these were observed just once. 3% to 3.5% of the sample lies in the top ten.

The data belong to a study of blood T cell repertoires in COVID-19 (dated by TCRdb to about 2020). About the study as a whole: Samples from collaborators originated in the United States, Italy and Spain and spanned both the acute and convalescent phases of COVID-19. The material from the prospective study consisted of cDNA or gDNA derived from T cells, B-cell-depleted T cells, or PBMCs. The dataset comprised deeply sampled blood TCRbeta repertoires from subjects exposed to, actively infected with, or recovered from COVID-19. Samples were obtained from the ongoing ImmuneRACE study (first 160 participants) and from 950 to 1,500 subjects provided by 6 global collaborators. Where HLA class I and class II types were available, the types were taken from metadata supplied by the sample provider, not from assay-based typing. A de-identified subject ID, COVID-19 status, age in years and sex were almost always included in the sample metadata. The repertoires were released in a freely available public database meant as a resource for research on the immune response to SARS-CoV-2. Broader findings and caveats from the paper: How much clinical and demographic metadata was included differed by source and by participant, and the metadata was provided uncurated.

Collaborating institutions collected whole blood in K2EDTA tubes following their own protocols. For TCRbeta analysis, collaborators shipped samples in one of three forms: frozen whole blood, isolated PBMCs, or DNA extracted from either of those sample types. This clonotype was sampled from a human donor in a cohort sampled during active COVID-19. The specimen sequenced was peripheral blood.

The CDR3 loop reads CAWTLGGRGGEQFF. The DNA sequence is as follows: TGTGCCTGGACCCTAGGAGGGAGAGGCGGTGAGCAGTTCTTC. The sequence links TRBV30 to TRBJ2-1, and the D gene may be TRBD2, 6 bases matching. V is shortened by 4 bases, J by 9 bases, and the region joining them spans 19 bases. The CDR3 runs 14 residues from the cysteine to the phenylalanine. Left in the record is the CDR3 DNA by itself, 42 bases read in frame from the first base. CDR1 is given as GTSNPN and CDR2 as SVGIG, both from the germline V gene (reference sequence).